Following are 2 T cell receptor beta chains from one sample sequenced in a study of shared clonotypes between healthy human individuals. Naive CD8 cells lacked CD45RO, underwent positive selection for CCR7 and left out terminally differentiated effector memory CD45RA+ cells. Assay: immunoSEQ multiplex PCR; the TCRdb copy retains only in-frame clones and omits some. The table lists roughly 1,800,000 clones, less than 95% of them singletons. Sequences were obtained from naive CD8+ T cells sorted from blood. Receptor source: a man younger than 35 in good health.

V gene TRBV5-1 combines with J gene TRBJ2-3; 8 bases line up with TRBD1. V shed 2 bases, J shed 2 bases, and the junction held 4 bases outside the gene matches. CDR1 SGHRS and CDR2 YFSETQ come from the germline V gene. This CDR3 has 15 residues. This CDR3 reads CASSLWTGNTDTQYF. For the CDR3, the DNA is TGCGCCAGCAGCTTATGGACAGGGAACACAGATACGCAGTATTTT.

The CDR3 is CASRGSAGGYTGELFF. DNA for the CDR3: TGTGCCAGCAGGGGATCAGCGGGGGGGTACACCGGGGAGCTGTTTTTT. V usage is TRBV2 and J usage is TRBJ2-2; 10 bases are shared with TRBD2. The CDR3 runs to 16 residues. Germline CDR1 and CDR2: SNHLY and FYNNEI. With V trimmed by 6 bases and J by 3 bases, 7 bases remained unmatched.